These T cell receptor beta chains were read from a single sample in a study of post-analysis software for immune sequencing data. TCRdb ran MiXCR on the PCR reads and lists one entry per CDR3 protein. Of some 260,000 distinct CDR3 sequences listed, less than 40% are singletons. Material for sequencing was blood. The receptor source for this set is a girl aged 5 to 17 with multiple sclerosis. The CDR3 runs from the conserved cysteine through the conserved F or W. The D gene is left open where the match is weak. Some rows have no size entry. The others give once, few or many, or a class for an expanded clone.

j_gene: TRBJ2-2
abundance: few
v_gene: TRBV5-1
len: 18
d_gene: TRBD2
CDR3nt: TGCGCCAGCAGCTTGGCCCCGGGACTAGCGGCAGTCACCGGGGAGCTGTTTTTT
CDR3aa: CASSLAPGLAAVTGELFF

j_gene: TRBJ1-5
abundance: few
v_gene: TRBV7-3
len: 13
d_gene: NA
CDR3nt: TGTGCCAGCAGCTTAGGGACCGATCAGCCCCAGCATTTT
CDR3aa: CASSLGTDQPQHF

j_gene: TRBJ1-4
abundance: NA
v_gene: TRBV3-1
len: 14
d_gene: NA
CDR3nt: TGTGCCAGCAGCCAAGACCCCAACGGTGAAAAACTGTTTTTT
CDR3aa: CASSQDPNGEKLFF

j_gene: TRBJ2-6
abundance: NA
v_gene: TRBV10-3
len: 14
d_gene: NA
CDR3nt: TGTGCCATCAGTCCAAGCTCTGGGGCCAACGTCCTGACTTTC
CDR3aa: CAISPSSGANVLTF

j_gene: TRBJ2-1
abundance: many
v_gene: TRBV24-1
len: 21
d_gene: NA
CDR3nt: TGTGCCACCAGTGACCCATCGGCCAGGGGACCAACACCGAGCTCCTACAATGAGCAGTTCTTC
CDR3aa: CATSDPSARGPTPSSYNEQFF

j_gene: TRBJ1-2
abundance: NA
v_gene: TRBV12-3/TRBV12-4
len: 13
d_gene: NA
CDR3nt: TGTGCCAGCAGCGCCGAGAGGAACTATGGCTACACCTTC
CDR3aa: CASSAERNYGYTF

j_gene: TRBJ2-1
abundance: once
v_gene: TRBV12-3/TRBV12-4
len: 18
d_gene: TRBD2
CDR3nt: TGTGCCCGCAGTTTAATCGTGACTAGCGGGAGAGCGAACAATGAGCAGTTCTTC
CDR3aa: CARSLIVTSGRANNEQFF

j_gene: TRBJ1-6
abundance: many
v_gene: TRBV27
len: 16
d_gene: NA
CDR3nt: TGTGCCAGCAGTTCGCGGGGGGGCCCTGGGAGTTCACCCCTCCACTTT
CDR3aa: CASSSRGGPGSSPLHF

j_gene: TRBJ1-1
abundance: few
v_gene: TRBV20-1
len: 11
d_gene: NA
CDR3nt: TGCAGTGCCACCGTTGTCACTGAAGCTTTCTTT
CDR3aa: CSATVVTEAFF

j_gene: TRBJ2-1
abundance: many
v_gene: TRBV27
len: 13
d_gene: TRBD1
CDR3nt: TGTGCCAGCAGAAGTTCAGGGGGCGATGAGCAGTTCTTC
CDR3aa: CASRSSGGDEQFF

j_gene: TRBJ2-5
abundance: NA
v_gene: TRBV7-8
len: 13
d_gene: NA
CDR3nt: TGTGCCAGCAGCTTTCGTGAACAAGAGACCCAGTACTTC
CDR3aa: CASSFREQETQYF

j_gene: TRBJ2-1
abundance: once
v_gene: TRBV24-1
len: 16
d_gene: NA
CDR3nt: TGTGCCACCAGTGATCCCACTAAGACCAACTACAATGAGCAGTTCTTC
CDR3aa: CATSDPTKTNYNEQFF

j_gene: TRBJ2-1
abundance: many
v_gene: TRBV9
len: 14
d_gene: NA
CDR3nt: TGTGCCAGCAGCGCTGGCAGTTCGGGGAATGAGCAGTTCTTC
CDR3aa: CASSAGSSGNEQFF

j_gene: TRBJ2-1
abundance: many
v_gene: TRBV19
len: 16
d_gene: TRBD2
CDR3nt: TGTGCCAGTAGTAGCTTAACTAGCGGGGAGAGGGCTGAGCAGTTCTTC
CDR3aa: CASSSLTSGERAEQFF

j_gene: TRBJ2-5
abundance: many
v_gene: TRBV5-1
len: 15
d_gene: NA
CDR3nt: TGCGCCAGCAGCACGGGTCTCAGGGGCGTAGAGACCCAGTACTTC
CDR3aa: CASSTGLRGVETQYF

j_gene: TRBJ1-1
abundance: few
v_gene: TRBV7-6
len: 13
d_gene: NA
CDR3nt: TGTGCCAGCAGCTTAAACAAGAACACTGAAGCTTTCTTT
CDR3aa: CASSLNKNTEAFF

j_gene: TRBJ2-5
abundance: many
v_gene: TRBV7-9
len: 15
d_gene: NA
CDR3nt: TGTGCCAGCAGCTCTCGACAGACGAACGTTGGGACCCAGTACTTC
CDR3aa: CASSSRQTNVGTQYF

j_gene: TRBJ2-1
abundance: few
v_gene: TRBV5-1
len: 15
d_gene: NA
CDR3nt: TGCGCCAGCGATTGGGGAGGGGGCTCCTACAATGAGCAGTTCTTC
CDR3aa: CASDWGGGSYNEQFF

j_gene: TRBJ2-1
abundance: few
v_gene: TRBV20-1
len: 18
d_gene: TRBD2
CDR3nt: TGCAGTGCCCGTAGTAACCTAGCGGGCGGAGGATACTACAATGAGCAGTTCTTC
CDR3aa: CSARSNLAGGGYYNEQFF

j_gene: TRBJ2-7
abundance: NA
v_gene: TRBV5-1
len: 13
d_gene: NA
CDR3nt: TGCGCCAGCAGCTACGGGGGTTTCTACGAGCAGTACTTC
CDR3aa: CASSYGGFYEQYF

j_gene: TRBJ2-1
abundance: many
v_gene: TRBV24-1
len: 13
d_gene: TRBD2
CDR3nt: TGTGCCACCACGACCGGGAGGAGGGATGAGCAGTTCTTC
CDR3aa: CATTTGRRDEQFF

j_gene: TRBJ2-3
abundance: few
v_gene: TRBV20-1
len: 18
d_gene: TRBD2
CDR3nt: TGCAGTGCCTCTGAAAGACTAGCGGGGGGTTGGGACACAGATACGCAGTATTTT
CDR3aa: CSASERLAGGWDTDTQYF

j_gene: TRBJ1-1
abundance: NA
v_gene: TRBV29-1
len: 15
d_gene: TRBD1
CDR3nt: TGCAGCGCCTTTCGGACAGGGGGCTCGAACACTGAAGCTTTCTTT
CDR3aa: CSAFRTGGSNTEAFF

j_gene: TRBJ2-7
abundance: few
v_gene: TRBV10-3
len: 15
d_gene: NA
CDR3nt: TGTGCCATCACCCCGGGGGGACAGACAAGCTACGAGCAGTACTTC
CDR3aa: CAITPGGQTSYEQYF

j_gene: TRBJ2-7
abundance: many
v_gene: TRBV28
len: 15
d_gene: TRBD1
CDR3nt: TGTGCCAGCAGTTCCCCGGGACAGGGAGACTACGAGCAGTACTTC
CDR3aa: CASSSPGQGDYEQYF

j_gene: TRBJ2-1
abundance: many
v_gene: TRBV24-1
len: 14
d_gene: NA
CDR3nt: TGTGCCACCAGTGACCTCGGGTCTGAGAATGAGCAGTTCTTC
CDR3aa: CATSDLGSENEQFF

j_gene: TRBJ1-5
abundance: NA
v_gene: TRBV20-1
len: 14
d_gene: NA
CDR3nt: TGCAGTGCTAGAGGTCCTAGCAGATCCCAGCCCCAGCATTTT
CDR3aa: CSARGPSRSQPQHF

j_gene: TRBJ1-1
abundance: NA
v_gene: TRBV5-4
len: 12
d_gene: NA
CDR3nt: TGTGCCAGTCACGTGAGGGACACTGAAGCTTTCTTT
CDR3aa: CASHVRDTEAFF

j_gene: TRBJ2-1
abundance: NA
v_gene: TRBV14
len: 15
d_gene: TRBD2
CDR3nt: TGTGCCAGCAGCCAAGAAAGGCGGGAGCCCAATGAGCAGTTCTTC
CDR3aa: CASSQERREPNEQFF

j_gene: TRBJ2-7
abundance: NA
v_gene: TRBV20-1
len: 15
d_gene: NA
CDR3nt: TGCAGTGCTGGAGATAGCGTCGGTGCCTACAATGAGCAGTACTTC
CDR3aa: CSAGDSVGAYNEQYF

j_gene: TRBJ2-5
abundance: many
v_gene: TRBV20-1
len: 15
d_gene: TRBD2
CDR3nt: TGCAGTGCTCGGACTAGCGGGATAAAACAAGAGACCCAGTACTTC
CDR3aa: CSARTSGIKQETQYF

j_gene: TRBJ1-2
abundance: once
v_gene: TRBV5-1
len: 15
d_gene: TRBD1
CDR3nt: TGCGCCAGCAGCCCTCAAGGACAGGGAGGCCTCGGCTACACCTTC
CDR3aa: CASSPQGQGGLGYTF

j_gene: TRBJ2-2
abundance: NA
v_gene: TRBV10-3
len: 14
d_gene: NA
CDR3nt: NA
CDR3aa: CAVGTGSNTGERFF

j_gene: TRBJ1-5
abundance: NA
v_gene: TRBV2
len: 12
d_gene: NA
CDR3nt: TGTGCCAGCAGTGAAGTGAATCAGCCCCAGCATTTT
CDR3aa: CASSEVNQPQHF

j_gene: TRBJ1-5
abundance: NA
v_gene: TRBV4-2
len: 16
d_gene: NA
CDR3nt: TGTGCCAGCAGCCCGGGCGGGGTGCATAGCAATCAGCCCCAGCATTTT
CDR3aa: CASSPGGVHSNQPQHF

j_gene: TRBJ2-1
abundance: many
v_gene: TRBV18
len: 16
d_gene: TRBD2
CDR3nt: TGTGCCAGCTCACCGGGCCCACCCTCTAGCGGGGGGATGCAGTTCTTC
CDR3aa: CASSPGPPSSGGMQFF

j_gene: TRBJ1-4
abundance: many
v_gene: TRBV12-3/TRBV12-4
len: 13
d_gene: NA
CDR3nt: TGTGCCAGTAGGCAGGGGATCGACGAAAAACTGTTTTTT
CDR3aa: CASRQGIDEKLFF

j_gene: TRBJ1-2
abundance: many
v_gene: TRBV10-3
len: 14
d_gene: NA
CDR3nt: TGTGCCATCAGTGTAAAGGGGAGGGAAAATGGCTACACCTTC
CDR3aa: CAISVKGRENGYTF

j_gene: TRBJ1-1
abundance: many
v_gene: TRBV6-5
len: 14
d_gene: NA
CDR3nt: TGTGCCAGCAGTTACAGGGACTTGAACACTGAAGCTTTCTTT
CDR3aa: CASSYRDLNTEAFF

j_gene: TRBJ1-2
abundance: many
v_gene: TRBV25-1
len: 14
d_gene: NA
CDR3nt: TGTGCCAGCAAGGAGGGGGGGGCAGGCTATGGCTACACCTTC
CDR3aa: CASKEGGAGYGYTF

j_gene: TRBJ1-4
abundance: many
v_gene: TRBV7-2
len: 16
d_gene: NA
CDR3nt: TGTGCCAGCAGCTCCAAACGGCGAGGGTTCAATGAAAAACTGTTTTTT
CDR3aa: CASSSKRRGFNEKLFF

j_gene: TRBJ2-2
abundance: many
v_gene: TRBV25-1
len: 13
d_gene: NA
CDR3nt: TGTGCCAGCAGTGACCAGGGGACCGGGGAGCTGTTTTTT
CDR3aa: CASSDQGTGELFF

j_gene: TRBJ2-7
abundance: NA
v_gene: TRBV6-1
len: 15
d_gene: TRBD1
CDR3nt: TGTGCCAGCAGTGAAGACGGCAGGGGGTCCTACGAGCAGTACTTC
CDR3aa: CASSEDGRGSYEQYF

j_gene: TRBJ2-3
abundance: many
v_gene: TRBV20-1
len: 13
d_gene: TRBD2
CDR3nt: TGCAGTGCCCGTAGCGGGGGAGGGGATACGCAGTATTTT
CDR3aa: CSARSGGGDTQYF

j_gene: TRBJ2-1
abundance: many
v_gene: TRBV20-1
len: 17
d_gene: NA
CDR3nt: TGCAGTGCCCCGTCTAGGTTTGGGGGGCCTGGTTACAATGAGCAGTTCTTC
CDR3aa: CSAPSRFGGPGYNEQFF

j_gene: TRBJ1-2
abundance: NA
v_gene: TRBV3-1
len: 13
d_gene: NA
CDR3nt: TGTGCCAGCAGCCAAGATCTGGGGTCTGGCTACACCTTC
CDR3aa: CASSQDLGSGYTF

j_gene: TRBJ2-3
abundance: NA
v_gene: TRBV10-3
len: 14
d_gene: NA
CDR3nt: TGTGCCAGCAGTTACAATCGGGGGTCTGATACGCAGTATTTT
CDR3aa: CASSYNRGSDTQYF

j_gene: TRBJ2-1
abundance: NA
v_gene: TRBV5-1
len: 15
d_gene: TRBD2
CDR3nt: TGCGCCAGCAGCTTGACTAGCGGGAGTTCCGTTGAGCAGTTCTTC
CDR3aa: CASSLTSGSSVEQFF

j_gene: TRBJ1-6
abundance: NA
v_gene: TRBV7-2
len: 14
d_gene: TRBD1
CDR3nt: TGTGCCAGCAGCCCACGGACAGGGCGGTCACCCCTCCACTTT
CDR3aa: CASSPRTGRSPLHF

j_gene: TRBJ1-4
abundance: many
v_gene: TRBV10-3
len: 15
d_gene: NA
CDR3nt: TGTGCCATCAGTGCAGGACCGACAACTAATGAAAAACTGTTTTTT
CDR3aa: CAISAGPTTNEKLFF

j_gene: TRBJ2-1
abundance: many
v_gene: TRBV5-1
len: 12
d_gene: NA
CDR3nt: TGCGCCAGCAGCGTTAGGGGGAGTGAGCAGTTCTTC
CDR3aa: CASSVRGSEQFF

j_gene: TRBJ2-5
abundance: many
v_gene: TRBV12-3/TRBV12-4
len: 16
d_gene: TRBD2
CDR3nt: TGTGCCAGCAGGGGACTAGGCGGGGGCCGGCGAGAGACCCAGTACTTC
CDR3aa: CASRGLGGGRRETQYF

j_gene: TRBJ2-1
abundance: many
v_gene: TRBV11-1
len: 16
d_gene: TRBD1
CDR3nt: TGTGCCAGCAGCTTAACCCTACGGACAGGTAACAATGAGCAGTTCTTC
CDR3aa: CASSLTLRTGNNEQFF

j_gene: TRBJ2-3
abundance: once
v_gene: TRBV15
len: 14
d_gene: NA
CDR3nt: TGTGCCGCCAGCAGAGATCTCGCGGCAGATACGCAGTATTTT
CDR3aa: CAASRDLAADTQYF